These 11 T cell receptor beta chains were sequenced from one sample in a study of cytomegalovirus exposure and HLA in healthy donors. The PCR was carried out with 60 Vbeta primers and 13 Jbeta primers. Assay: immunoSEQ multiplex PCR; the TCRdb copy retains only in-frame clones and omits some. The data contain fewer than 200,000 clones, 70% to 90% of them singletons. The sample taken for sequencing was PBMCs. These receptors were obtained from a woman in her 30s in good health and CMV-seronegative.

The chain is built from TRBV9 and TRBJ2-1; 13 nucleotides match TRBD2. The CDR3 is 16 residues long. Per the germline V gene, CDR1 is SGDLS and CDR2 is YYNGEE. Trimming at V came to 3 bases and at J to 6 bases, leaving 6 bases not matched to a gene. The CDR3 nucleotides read TGTGCCAGCAGCGGATTACTAGCGGGAGGGTCCAATGAGCAGTTCTTC. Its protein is CASSGLLAGGSNEQFF.

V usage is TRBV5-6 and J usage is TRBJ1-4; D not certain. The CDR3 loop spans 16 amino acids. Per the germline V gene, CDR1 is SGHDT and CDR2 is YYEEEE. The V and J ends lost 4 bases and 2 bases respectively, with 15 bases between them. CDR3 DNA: TGTGCCAGCAGCCCCCGCGAGGGAAGGACTAATGAAAAACTGTTTTTT. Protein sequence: CASSPREGRTNEKLFF. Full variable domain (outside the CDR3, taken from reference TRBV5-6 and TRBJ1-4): DAGVTQSPTHLIKTRGQQVTLRCSPKSGHDTVSWYQQALGQGPQFIFQYYEEEERQRGNFPDRFSGHQFPNYSSELNVNALLLGDSALYLCASSPREGRTNEKLFFGSGTQLSVL.

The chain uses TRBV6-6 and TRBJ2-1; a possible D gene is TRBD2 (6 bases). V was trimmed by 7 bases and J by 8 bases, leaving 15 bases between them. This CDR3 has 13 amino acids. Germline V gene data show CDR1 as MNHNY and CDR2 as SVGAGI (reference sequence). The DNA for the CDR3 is TGTGCCAGCAAGGGAGGAGGGATCTATGAGCAGTTCTTC. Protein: CASKGGGIYEQFF.

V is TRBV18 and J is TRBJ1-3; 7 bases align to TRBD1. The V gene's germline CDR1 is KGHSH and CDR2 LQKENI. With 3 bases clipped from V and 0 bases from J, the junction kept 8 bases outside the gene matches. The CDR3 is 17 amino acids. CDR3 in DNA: TGTGCCAGCTCACCGACAGGGTCTGCCTTCTCTGGAAACACCATATATTTT. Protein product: CASSPTGSAFSGNTIYF.

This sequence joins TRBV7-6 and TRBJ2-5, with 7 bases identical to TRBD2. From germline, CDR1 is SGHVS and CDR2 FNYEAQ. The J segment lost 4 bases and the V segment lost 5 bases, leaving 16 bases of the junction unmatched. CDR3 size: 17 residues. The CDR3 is CASSPWEGSREGETQYF. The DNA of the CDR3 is TGTGCCAGCAGCCCATGGGAGGGGAGCAGGGAGGGAGAGACCCAGTACTTC.

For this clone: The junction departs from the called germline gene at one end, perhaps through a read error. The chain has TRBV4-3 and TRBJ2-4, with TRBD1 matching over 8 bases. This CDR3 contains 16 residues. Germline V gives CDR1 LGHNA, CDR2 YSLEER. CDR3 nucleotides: TGCGCCAGCAGCCAATACCAGGGGGCTACCAAAAACAGTCAGTACTTC. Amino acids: CASSQYQGATKNSQYF.

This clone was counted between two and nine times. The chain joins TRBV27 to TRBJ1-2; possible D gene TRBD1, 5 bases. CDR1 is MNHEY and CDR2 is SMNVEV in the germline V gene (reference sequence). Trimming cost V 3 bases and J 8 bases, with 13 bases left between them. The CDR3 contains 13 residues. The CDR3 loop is CASSFQGFGGYTF. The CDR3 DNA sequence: TGTGCCAGCAGTTTCCAGGGTTTTGGGGGCTACACCTTC.

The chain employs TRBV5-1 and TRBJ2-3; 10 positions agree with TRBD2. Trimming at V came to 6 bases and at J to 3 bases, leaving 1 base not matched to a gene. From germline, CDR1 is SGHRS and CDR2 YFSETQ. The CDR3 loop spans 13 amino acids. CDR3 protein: CASKGLATDTQYF. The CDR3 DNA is TGCGCCAGCAAGGGACTAGCGACAGATACGCAGTATTTT.

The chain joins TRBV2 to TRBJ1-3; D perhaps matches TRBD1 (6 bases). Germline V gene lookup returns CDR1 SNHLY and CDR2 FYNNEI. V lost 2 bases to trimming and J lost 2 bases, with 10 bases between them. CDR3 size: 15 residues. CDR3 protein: CASSEIAGAGNTIYF. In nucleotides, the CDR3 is TGTGCCAGCAGTGAAATAGCAGGGGCTGGAAACACCATATATTTT.

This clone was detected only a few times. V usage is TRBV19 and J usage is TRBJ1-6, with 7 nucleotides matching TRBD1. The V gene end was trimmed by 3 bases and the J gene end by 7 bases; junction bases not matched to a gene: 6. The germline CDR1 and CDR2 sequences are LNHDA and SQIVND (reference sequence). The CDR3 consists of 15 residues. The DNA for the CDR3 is TGTGCCAGTAGTATCACGACAGGGCCCAATTCACCCCTCCACTTT. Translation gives CASSITTGPNSPLHF.

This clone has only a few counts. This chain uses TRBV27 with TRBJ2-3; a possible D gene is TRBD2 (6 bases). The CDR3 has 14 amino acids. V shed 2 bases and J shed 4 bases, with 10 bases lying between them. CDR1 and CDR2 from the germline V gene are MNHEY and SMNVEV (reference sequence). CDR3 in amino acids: CASSLAGTPDTQYF. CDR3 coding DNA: TGTGCCAGCAGTTTAGCGGGGACCCCAGATACGCAGTATTTT.